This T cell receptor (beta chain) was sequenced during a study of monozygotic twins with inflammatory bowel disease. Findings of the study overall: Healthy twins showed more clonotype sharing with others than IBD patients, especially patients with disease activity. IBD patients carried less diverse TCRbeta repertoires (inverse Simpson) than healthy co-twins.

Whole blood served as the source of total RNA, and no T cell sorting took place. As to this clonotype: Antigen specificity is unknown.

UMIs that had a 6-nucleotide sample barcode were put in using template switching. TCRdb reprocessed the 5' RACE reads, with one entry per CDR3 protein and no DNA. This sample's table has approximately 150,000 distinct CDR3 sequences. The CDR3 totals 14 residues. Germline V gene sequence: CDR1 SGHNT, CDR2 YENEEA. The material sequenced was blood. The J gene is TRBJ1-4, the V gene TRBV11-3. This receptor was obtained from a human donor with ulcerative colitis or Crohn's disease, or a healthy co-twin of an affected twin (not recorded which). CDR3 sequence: CASSLDSSNEKLFF.